These T cell receptor beta chains were read from a single sample in a study of T-cell memory formation after mild COVID-19. TCRdb re-called the 5' RACE reads through MiXCR, storing one row per CDR3 protein. The data contain tens of thousands of distinct CDR3 sequences, approximately 13% of them singletons. The material sequenced was PBMCs or a T cell subset sorted from them (not recorded which). The receptors were gathered from an adult woman who had mild COVID-19 (a few samples of this study predate the infection). Cell type and time point are not known. The CDR3 runs from the conserved cysteine through the conserved F or W. The D gene is left open where the match is weak. A row's size may be missing; if present it is once, few, many or a size class.

cdr3_length: 14; d_call: -; clone_size: few; v_call: TRBV12-3/TRBV12-4; j_call: TRBJ1-5; cdr3_aa: CASSPSLGNQPQHF; cdr3_nt: TGTGCCAGCAGCCCGTCCCTGGGGAATCAGCCCCAGCATTTT
cdr3_length: 16; d_call: TRBD2; clone_size: few; v_call: TRBV4-2; j_call: TRBJ2-7; cdr3_aa: CASSQGATGGVYEQYF; cdr3_nt: TGTGCCAGCAGCCAAGGGGCGACGGGAGGAGTTTACGAGCAGTACTTC
cdr3_length: 15; d_call: -; clone_size: -; v_call: TRBV2; j_call: TRBJ1-6; cdr3_aa: CASSEAEPERSPLHF; cdr3_nt: TGTGCCAGCAGTGAAGCGGAGCCCGAAAGATCACCCCTCCACTTT
cdr3_length: 12; d_call: -; clone_size: few; v_call: TRBV29-1; j_call: TRBJ2-2; cdr3_aa: CSVRGQTGELFF; cdr3_nt: TGCAGCGTTCGGGGGCAGACCGGGGAGCTGTTTTTT
cdr3_length: 18; d_call: TRBD2; clone_size: -; v_call: TRBV11-1; j_call: TRBJ2-1; cdr3_aa: CASSLGFSGKVSYNEQFF; cdr3_nt: TGTGCCAGCAGCTTGGGCTTTAGCGGGAAGGTCTCCTACAATGAGCAGTTCTTC
cdr3_length: 17; d_call: -; clone_size: few; v_call: TRBV12-5; j_call: TRBJ2-1; cdr3_aa: CASGLVRERLSYNEQFF; cdr3_nt: TGTGCTAGTGGTTTGGTACGAGAGCGGCTCTCCTACAATGAGCAGTTCTTC
cdr3_length: 15; d_call: TRBD1; clone_size: -; v_call: TRBV24-1; j_call: TRBJ2-7; cdr3_aa: CATSDGDRPPYEQYF; cdr3_nt: TGTGCCACCAGTGATGGGGACAGACCCCCCTACGAGCAGTACTTC
cdr3_length: 14; d_call: -; clone_size: -; v_call: TRBV5-6; j_call: TRBJ2-5; cdr3_aa: CASSLGGFQETQYF; cdr3_nt: TGTGCCAGCAGCTTGGGGGGGTTCCAAGAGACCCAGTACTTC
cdr3_length: 14; d_call: -; clone_size: -; v_call: TRBV7-2; j_call: TRBJ2-7; cdr3_aa: CASSLLGGTYEQYF; cdr3_nt: TGTGCCAGCAGCTTATTAGGCGGGACCTACGAGCAGTACTTC
cdr3_length: 18; d_call: TRBD2; clone_size: few; v_call: TRBV12-3/TRBV12-4; j_call: TRBJ2-3; cdr3_aa: CASSPTRGLAGGTDTQYF; cdr3_nt: TGTGCCAGCAGCCCGACCCGGGGACTAGCGGGAGGGACAGATACGCAGTATTTT
cdr3_length: 13; d_call: -; clone_size: -; v_call: TRBV7-2; j_call: TRBJ2-7; cdr3_aa: CASSPIGGKEQYF; cdr3_nt: TGTGCCAGCAGCCCTATTGGTGGAAAGGAGCAGTACTTC
cdr3_length: 12; d_call: TRBD2; clone_size: few; v_call: TRBV20-1; j_call: TRBJ2-7; cdr3_aa: CSARGGGYEQYF; cdr3_nt: TGCAGTGCTAGAGGGGGAGGGTACGAGCAGTACTTC
cdr3_length: 15; d_call: -; clone_size: -; v_call: TRBV12-3/TRBV12-4; j_call: TRBJ2-1; cdr3_aa: CASSLLGLTDNEQFF; cdr3_nt: TGTGCCAGCAGCCTCCTAGGGCTAACCGACAATGAGCAGTTCTTC
cdr3_length: 19; d_call: -; clone_size: -; v_call: TRBV20-1; j_call: TRBJ2-3; cdr3_aa: CSARAPTIDLAFSSDTQYF; cdr3_nt: TGCAGTGCTAGAGCCCCAACAATCGATCTAGCATTTTCCTCCGATACGCAGTATTTT
cdr3_length: 11; d_call: -; clone_size: -; v_call: TRBV19; j_call: TRBJ1-1; cdr3_aa: CASNLREWAFF; cdr3_nt: TGTGCCAGTAACCTCCGGGAATGGGCTTTCTTT
cdr3_length: 15; d_call: -; clone_size: -; v_call: TRBV7-9; j_call: TRBJ2-1; cdr3_aa: CASSPRQTPGNEQFF; cdr3_nt: TGTGCCAGCAGCCCCCGGCAGACACCCGGGAATGAGCAGTTCTTC
cdr3_length: 16; d_call: TRBD1; clone_size: few; v_call: TRBV29-1; j_call: TRBJ2-5; cdr3_aa: CSVDGTGDKSGETQYF; cdr3_nt: TGCAGCGTTGACGGGACAGGGGACAAGAGTGGAGAGACCCAGTACTTC
cdr3_length: 11; d_call: -; clone_size: -; v_call: TRBV29-1; j_call: TRBJ2-1; cdr3_aa: CSVVLGNEQFF; cdr3_nt: TGCAGCGTTGTGTTGGGGAATGAGCAGTTCTTC
cdr3_length: 15; d_call: TRBD1; clone_size: -; v_call: TRBV5-4; j_call: TRBJ2-1; cdr3_aa: CASSLQGAPHNEQFF; cdr3_nt: TGTGCCAGCAGCTTGCAGGGGGCTCCCCACAATGAGCAGTTCTTC
cdr3_length: 13; d_call: -; clone_size: -; v_call: TRBV12-3/TRBV12-4; j_call: TRBJ1-2; cdr3_aa: CASLRRMDYGYTF; cdr3_nt: TGTGCCAGCCTCCGGAGAATGGACTATGGCTACACCTTC
cdr3_length: 11; d_call: TRBD1; clone_size: -; v_call: TRBV12-3/TRBV12-4; j_call: TRBJ1-2; cdr3_aa: CATTGRHGYTF; cdr3_nt: TGTGCCACGACAGGGCGACATGGCTACACCTTC
cdr3_length: 16; d_call: TRBD2; clone_size: -; v_call: TRBV24-1; j_call: TRBJ2-5; cdr3_aa: CATSDESGSAQETQYF; cdr3_nt: TGTGCCACCAGTGATGAGAGCGGGAGTGCACAAGAGACCCAGTACTTC
cdr3_length: 15; d_call: -; clone_size: -; v_call: TRBV20-1; j_call: TRBJ1-2; cdr3_aa: CSARGGGGSDYGYTF; cdr3_nt: TGCAGTGCTAGAGGGGGCGGAGGCTCGGACTATGGCTACACCTTC
cdr3_length: 12; d_call: -; clone_size: few; v_call: TRBV7-9; j_call: TRBJ1-1; cdr3_aa: CASSLALGEAFF; cdr3_nt: TGTGCCAGCAGCTTAGCGCTGGGGGAAGCTTTCTTT
cdr3_length: 14; d_call: -; clone_size: -; v_call: TRBV21-1; j_call: TRBJ2-1; cdr3_aa: CASTPAASCNEQFF; cdr3_nt: TGTGCCAGCACCCCGGCGGCCTCTTGCAATGAGCAGTTCTTC
cdr3_length: 11; d_call: -; clone_size: few; v_call: TRBV27; j_call: TRBJ2-1; cdr3_aa: CASRLYNEQFF; cdr3_nt: TGTGCCAGCAGACTATACAATGAGCAGTTCTTC
cdr3_length: 16; d_call: -; clone_size: few; v_call: TRBV6-6; j_call: TRBJ1-1; cdr3_aa: CASSYFSPVLGTEAFF; cdr3_nt: TGTGCCAGCAGTTACTTCTCTCCGGTCCTGGGGACTGAAGCTTTCTTT
cdr3_length: 18; d_call: -; clone_size: -; v_call: TRBV27; j_call: TRBJ2-6; cdr3_aa: CASSLEAGAFPGANVLTF; cdr3_nt: TGTGCCAGCAGTTTGGAGGCAGGGGCATTCCCTGGGGCCAACGTCCTGACTTTC
cdr3_length: 15; d_call: TRBD1; clone_size: -; v_call: TRBV18; j_call: TRBJ1-5; cdr3_aa: CASSPGDRGNQPQHF; cdr3_nt: TGTGCCAGCTCACCTGGGGACAGGGGGAATCAGCCCCAGCATTTT
cdr3_length: 12; d_call: -; clone_size: few; v_call: TRBV7-6; j_call: TRBJ2-7; cdr3_aa: CASSPKGGEQYF; cdr3_nt: TGTGCCAGCAGCCCCAAAGGGGGGGAGCAGTACTTC
cdr3_length: 16; d_call: TRBD1; clone_size: -; v_call: TRBV4-3; j_call: TRBJ2-7; cdr3_aa: CASSQDQDRAFYEQYF; cdr3_nt: TGCGCCAGCAGCCAAGATCAGGACAGGGCGTTCTACGAGCAGTACTTC
cdr3_length: 13; d_call: TRBD2; clone_size: few; v_call: TRBV10-3; j_call: TRBJ2-7; cdr3_aa: CAISETSGYEQYF; cdr3_nt: TGTGCCATCAGTGAGACTAGCGGTTACGAGCAGTACTTC
cdr3_length: 16; d_call: TRBD1; clone_size: few; v_call: TRBV24-1; j_call: TRBJ2-7; cdr3_aa: CATSDFEGQGVGEQYF; cdr3_nt: TGTGCCACCAGTGATTTCGAGGGACAGGGAGTCGGCGAGCAGTACTTC
cdr3_length: 15; d_call: TRBD2; clone_size: few; v_call: TRBV20-1; j_call: TRBJ2-7; cdr3_aa: CSARALAGGQYEQYF; cdr3_nt: TGCAGTGCTAGAGCCCTAGCGGGGGGGCAATACGAGCAGTACTTC
cdr3_length: 15; d_call: TRBD1; clone_size: -; v_call: TRBV30; j_call: TRBJ2-5; cdr3_aa: CAWSSPQGTQETQYF; cdr3_nt: TGTGCCTGGAGTTCCCCACAGGGGACCCAAGAGACCCAGTACTTC
cdr3_length: 16; d_call: TRBD2; clone_size: few; v_call: TRBV5-4; j_call: TRBJ2-2; cdr3_aa: CASSFLLAGASGELFF; cdr3_nt: TGTGCCAGCAGCTTCCTTCTAGCGGGAGCTTCCGGGGAGCTGTTTTTT
cdr3_length: 17; d_call: -; clone_size: -; v_call: TRBV4-3; j_call: TRBJ2-2; cdr3_aa: CASSQGLGGLRTGELFF; cdr3_nt: TGCGCCAGCAGCCAAGGCTTGGGCGGGTTGCGGACCGGGGAGCTGTTTTTT
cdr3_length: 16; d_call: TRBD2; clone_size: -; v_call: TRBV20-1; j_call: TRBJ2-3; cdr3_aa: CSASALAGGPTDTQYF; cdr3_nt: TGCAGTGCTAGTGCACTAGCGGGAGGGCCGACAGATACGCAGTATTTT
cdr3_length: 14; d_call: TRBD2; clone_size: -; v_call: TRBV4-1; j_call: TRBJ2-7; cdr3_aa: CASSRTSDDYEQYF; cdr3_nt: TGCGCCAGCAGCCGGACTAGCGATGACTACGAGCAGTACTTC
cdr3_length: 15; d_call: -; clone_size: -; v_call: TRBV7-7; j_call: TRBJ1-5; cdr3_aa: CESGPPEMGNQPQHF; cdr3_nt: TGTGAGAGCGGGCCGCCAGAGATGGGCAATCAGCCCCAGCATTTT
cdr3_length: 12; d_call: -; clone_size: once; v_call: TRBV30; j_call: TRBJ1-1; cdr3_aa: CAWSYEITEAFF; cdr3_nt: TGTGCCTGGAGTTACGAAATCACTGAAGCTTTCTTT
cdr3_length: 19; d_call: -; clone_size: -; v_call: TRBV3-1; j_call: TRBJ2-2; cdr3_aa: CASSQPFDAGDVATGELFF; cdr3_nt: TGTGCCAGCAGCCAGCCTTTTGATGCAGGGGATGTCGCCACCGGGGAGCTGTTTTTT
cdr3_length: 14; d_call: -; clone_size: -; v_call: TRBV2; j_call: TRBJ2-7; cdr3_aa: CASSEAGSSYEQYF; cdr3_nt: TGTGCCAGCAGTGAGGCAGGGAGCTCCTACGAGCAGTACTTC
cdr3_length: 14; d_call: -; clone_size: few; v_call: TRBV5-5; j_call: TRBJ2-7; cdr3_aa: CASSLVIRDYEQYF; cdr3_nt: TGTGCCAGCAGCTTGGTTATCAGGGACTACGAGCAGTACTTC
cdr3_length: 12; d_call: TRBD1; clone_size: -; v_call: TRBV4-1; j_call: TRBJ1-2; cdr3_aa: CASSQQGDGYTF; cdr3_nt: TGCGCCAGCAGCCAACAGGGGGATGGCTACACCTTC